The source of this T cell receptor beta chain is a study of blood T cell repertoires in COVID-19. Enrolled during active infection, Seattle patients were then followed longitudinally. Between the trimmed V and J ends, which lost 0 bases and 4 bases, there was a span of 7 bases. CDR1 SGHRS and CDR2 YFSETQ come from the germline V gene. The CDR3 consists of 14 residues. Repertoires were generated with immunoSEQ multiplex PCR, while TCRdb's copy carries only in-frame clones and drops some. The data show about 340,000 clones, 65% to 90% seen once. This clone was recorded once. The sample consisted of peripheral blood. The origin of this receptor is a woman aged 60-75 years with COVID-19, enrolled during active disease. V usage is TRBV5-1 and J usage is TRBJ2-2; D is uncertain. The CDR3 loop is CASSLGSGTGELFF. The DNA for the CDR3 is TGCGCCAGCAGCTTGGGTTCCGGCACCGGGGAGCTGTTTTTT.